Here is one TCR beta chain with its context. This sample is part of a study of T cell changes during pregnancy in multiple sclerosis. The method was immunoSEQ multiplex PCR; TCRdb's version includes in-frame clones alone and lacks a portion of them. The sample lists about 100,000 clones; approximately 90% were seen once. CDR1 and CDR2 from the germline V gene are SGHAT and FQNNGV. The CDR3 runs to 15 residues. V lost 1 base and J lost 2, with 9 bases in between. The TCR originated in a female donor in good health, enrolled as a control in a pregnancy study. Sequenced material: peripheral blood, taken in the third trimester of pregnancy. The chain employs TRBV11-2 and TRBJ1-5; D not certain. Here the CDR3 DNA reads TGTGCCAGCAGCTTAGGGTTGCAGGGCAATCAGCCCCAGCATTTT. This translates into CASSLGLQGNQPQHF.